This T cell receptor (beta chain) is from a study of T cell responses to AZD1222 COVID-19 vaccine. General study findings and limits: Clonal diversity was possibly underestimated, and the donors were mostly white British, with more females. Following two doses of AZD1222, Spike-specific TCR breadth and depth rose. Nearly half of the spike-specific TCRs reportedly recognize variant regions that carry no mutations.

TCRdb's copy holds only in-frame clones and misses some; the assay was immunoSEQ multiplex PCR. The data show over 150,000 clones, with 88% seen just once and approximately 10% held by the top ten. The CDR3 consists of 16 residues. Germline V gene data show CDR1 as MNHEY and CDR2 as SVGEGT. V lost 5 bases and J lost 0, with 16 bases in between. About this clone: Its antigen is unknown.

This rearrangement joins TRBV6-2 or TRBV6-3 to TRBJ2-5, with D maybe TRBD2 (5 bases). This clonotype was obtained from an adult who received the AZD1222 COVID-19 vaccine. Source: peripheral blood, taken 28 days after the second AZD1222 dose. CDR3 residues: CASSKPTGLDQETQYF. The DNA for the CDR3 is TGTGCCAGCAGTAAACCAACTGGACTGGACCAAGAGACCCAGTACTTC.